These 30 T cell receptor beta chains originate from one sample sequenced in a study of a mutant IDH1 vaccine in newly diagnosed glioma. Stated time point: week 35, safety follow-up. Each vaccine dose was 300 ug of mutant IDH1 20-mer peptide, with topical imiquimod. Assay used: immunoSEQ multiplex PCR; TCRdb lists only in-frame clones, some missing. In the table there are fewer than 90,000 clones, almost 85% of which are singletons. What these receptors recognize is not known. This sample comprised PBMCs, obtained from a glioma patient whose treatment included an IDH1 peptide vaccine. These receptors originate from a man in his late teens or twenties with glioma.

This chain uses TRBV7-9 with TRBJ2-7; D is uncertain. Germline V gene sequence: CDR1 SEHNR, CDR2 FQNEAQ (reference sequence). The CDR3 spans 12 residues. V gave up 5 bases and J gave up 0 bases, with 5 bases separating them. The CDR3 nucleotides read TGTGCCAGCAGCCAGGACTCCTACGAGCAGTACTTC. Translation gives CASSQDSYEQYF.

V gene TRBV7-2 combines with J gene TRBJ1-5; TRBD1 is a possible D gene (5 bases). The germline CDR1 and CDR2 sequences are SGHTA and FQGNSA. The ends were cut back, 2 bases at V and 3 bases at J, with 8 bases in the middle. This CDR3 has 14 residues. The CDR3 coding sequence is TGTGCCAGCAGCTTATGGGGGTACAATCAGCCCCAGCATTTT. Its translation: CASSLWGYNQPQHF.

J is TRBJ1-1 and V is TRBV5-1; D is possibly TRBD1 (6 bases). V lost 2 bases to trimming and J lost 2 bases, with 16 bases between them. The CDR3 covers 16 residues. CDR1 and CDR2 from the germline V gene are SGHRS and YFSETQ. CDR3: CASSFGDTLINTEAFF. The DNA of the CDR3 is TGCGCCAGCAGCTTTGGGGACACACTTATAAACACTGAAGCTTTCTTT.

This clone was seen only once. V and J are TRBV12-5 and TRBJ1-2, with D hard to call. The V gene lost 6 bases and the J gene lost 2 bases, with 13 bases spanning the gap. CDR3 length: 14 residues. CDR1 LGHNT and CDR2 FRNRAP come from the germline V gene. The DNA of the CDR3 is TGTGCTAGTGGACCACCGGGCCTAAACTATGGCTACACCTTC. It yields the protein CASGPPGLNYGYTF. Based on the CDR3 plus reference TRBV12-5 and TRBJ1-2, the full variable domain is DARVTQTPRHKVTEMGQEVTMRCQPILGHNTVFWYRQTMMQGLELLAYFRNRAPLDDSGMPKDRFSAEMPDATLATLKIQPSEPRDSAVYFCASGPPGLNYGYTFGSGTRLTVV.

The chain employs TRBV10-1 and TRBJ1-1, with D possibly matching TRBD1 (6 bases). Trimming stripped 3 bases from V and 6 bases from J, with 14 bases between. Per the germline V gene, CDR1 is WNHNN and CDR2 is SYGVQD (reference sequence). The CDR3 is 14 residues long. For the CDR3, the DNA is TGCGCCAGCAGTGACCAGGGGTCGCGGGCTGAAGCTTTCTTT. Its protein is CASSDQGSRAEAFF.

The chain combines TRBV6-5 with TRBJ2-1; no clear D. Germline V gives CDR1 MNHEY, CDR2 SVGAGI. CDR3 size: 13 residues. Trimming took 6 bases from V and 11 from J, leaving 17 bases between them. The CDR3 spells CASSPRGVEQQFF. CDR3 DNA sequence: TGTGCCAGCAGCCCCCGAGGAGTGGAACAGCAGTTCTTC.

The gene calls are TRBV9 and TRBJ2-5; D uncertain. V lost 0 bases, J lost 5 bases, and 14 bases lay in between. CDR3 size: 15 residues. Germline V gene data show CDR1 as SGDLS and CDR2 as YYNGEE. In nucleotides, the CDR3 is TGTGCCAGCAGCGTAGAAGACCGTAACGGGGAGACCCAGTACTTC. This gives the protein CASSVEDRNGETQYF.

The J gene is TRBJ1-4, the V gene TRBV18; D is undetermined. Trimming stripped 6 bases from V and 3 bases from J, with 8 bases between. Germline-derived CDR1 and CDR2 are KGHSH and LQKENI. This CDR3 comprises 13 residues. The CDR3 DNA reads as TGTGCCAGCTCTTGGCAGCCTAATGAAAAACTGTTTTTT. This codes for CASSWQPNEKLFF.

This chain uses TRBV5-1 with TRBJ1-2; 7 bases agree with TRBD1. V shed 3 bases and J 4 bases; nucleotides not matched to a gene: 6. CDR1 is SGHRS and CDR2 is YFSETQ in the germline V gene. The CDR3 has 14 amino acids. CDR3 amino acids: CASSSGGDTYGYTF. Here the CDR3 DNA reads TGCGCCAGCAGCTCAGGGGGGGATACCTATGGCTACACCTTC.

The genes are TRBV7-9 and TRBJ1-1, with D perhaps TRBD1 (5 bases). In germline, CDR1 is SEHNR, CDR2 FQNEAQ (reference sequence). Trimming removed 8 bases from V and 10 bases from J, with 17 bases in between. This CDR3 has 12 residues. The DNA for the CDR3 is TGTGCCAGCTCCGAGGTGGGGGTCGGAGCTTTCTTT. Translation gives CASSEVGVGAFF.

The CDR3 protein is CASSEYPGTGGLSEKLFF. The CDR3 nucleotides are TGTGCCAGCAGTGAATATCCCGGGACAGGGGGCTTGAGTGAAAAACTGTTTTTT. This chain connects TRBV25-1 to TRBJ1-4; 12 positions agree with TRBD1. CDR1 and CDR2 from the germline V gene are MGHDK and SYGVNS. This CDR3 comprises 18 residues. V was pared by 0 bases and J by 7 bases, with 9 bases of the junction left unmatched.

The chain uses TRBV18 and TRBJ1-2; D possibly corresponds to TRBD1 (5 bases). Germline lookup yields CDR1 KGHSH and CDR2 LQKENI. V was trimmed by 2 bases and J by 5 bases, leaving 15 bases between them. The CDR3 has 15 residues. The CDR3 DNA reads TGTGCCAGCTCACCATATAAGAGGGGATCATATGGCTACACCTTC. This codes for CASSPYKRGSYGYTF.

This chain connects TRBV10-1 to TRBJ2-1, with 13 bases identical to TRBD2. Germline values: CDR1 WNHNN, CDR2 SYGVQD (reference sequence). V dropped 4 bases and J dropped 5; count of bases not matched to a gene: 2. The CDR3 runs to 15 residues. The CDR3 loop is CASSGTSGSNNEQFF. In nucleotides, the CDR3 is TGCGCCAGCAGTGGGACTAGCGGGAGTAACAATGAGCAGTTCTTC.

The V and J genes are TRBV18 and TRBJ2-1, with 14 nucleotides matching TRBD2. The ends lost 5 bases at V and 2 bases at J; junction bases unmatched: 8. CDR1 KGHSH and CDR2 LQKENI come from the germline V gene. This CDR3 contains 18 residues. The CDR3 protein is CASSRGTSGGSTYNEQFF. Written as DNA, the CDR3 is TGTGCCAGCTCAAGGGGGACTAGCGGGGGTTCCACCTACAATGAGCAGTTCTTC. The entire variable domain, with the rest obtained from reference TRBV18 and TRBJ2-1, is as follows: NAGVMQNPRHLVRRRGQEARLRCSPMKGHSHVYWYRQLPEEGLKFMVYLQKENIIDESGMPKERFSAEFPKEGPSILRIQQVVRGDSAAYFCASSRGTSGGSTYNEQFFGPGTRLTVL.

J is TRBJ1-1 and V is TRBV27, with 7 positions matching TRBD1. This CDR3 is built from 13 residues. Per germline, CDR1 MNHEY and CDR2 SMNVEV (reference sequence). Trimming cost V 6 bases and J 2 bases; bases outside gene matches: 3. CDR3 residues: CASRNRGNTEAFF. The CDR3 DNA sequence: TGTGCCAGCAGGAACAGGGGTAACACTGAAGCTTTCTTT.

This clone occurred once. This sequence joins TRBV10-3 and TRBJ2-7, with 11 bases that match TRBD1. CDR1 and CDR2 (germline): ENHRY, SYGVKD. The V and J ends lost 6 bases and 6 bases, in that order; junction bases with no gene match: 10. The CDR3 runs to 15 residues. The CDR3 sequence is CAISLIGQGASEQYF. CDR3 coding DNA: TGTGCCATCAGCTTAATAGGACAGGGGGCGAGCGAGCAGTACTTC.

The chain couples TRBV7-8 to TRBJ2-4; the D gene is possibly TRBD1 (5 bases). Looked up from germline, CDR1 is SGHVS and CDR2 is FQNEAQ. The CDR3 is 13 residues long. V was pared by 1 base and J by 6 bases, with 7 bases between. The chain's CDR3 is CASSLGQLNIQYF. CDR3 in DNA: TGTGCCAGCAGCTTAGGACAGCTAAACATTCAGTACTTC.

This chain connects TRBV7-8 to TRBJ1-1; maybe TRBD1 (6 bases). The V and J ends lost 5 bases and 3 bases respectively, with 22 bases between them. The length of the CDR3 is 17 residues. Germline-derived CDR1 and CDR2 are SGHVS and FQNEAQ. The CDR3 DNA reads TGTGCCAGCAGCCCCCGGGGTGGCAGGGGAGGTGACACTGAAGCTTTCTTT. Translation: CASSPRGGRGGDTEAFF.

The V call is TRBV7-9, the J call TRBJ1-1; D is ambiguous. This CDR3 is built from 12 residues. Between the trimmed V and J ends, which lost 2 bases and 5 bases, there was a span of 6 bases. Germline V gene data show CDR1 as SEHNR and CDR2 as FQNEAQ (reference sequence). For the CDR3, the DNA is TGTGCCAGCAGCTTATATGTGACTGAAGCTTTCTTT. Its protein product is CASSLYVTEAFF. The full variable domain, with the rest looked up from reference TRBV7-9 and TRBJ1-1, is DTGVSQNPRHKITKRGQNVTFRCDPISEHNRLYWYRQTLGQGPEFLTYFQNEAQLEKSRLLSDRFSAERPKGSFSTLEIQRTEQGDSAMYLCASSLYVTEAFFGQGTRLTVV.

The V gene is TRBV5-1, the J gene TRBJ2-7; TRBD2 is a possible D gene (6 bases). The CDR3 length is 18 residues. Germline assignment: CDR1 SGHRS and CDR2 YFSETQ. Trimming took off 0 bases at V and 5 bases at J, with 24 bases between the two ends. CDR3 in amino acids: CASSLVINAGTFGHEQYF. CDR3 sequence (DNA): TGCGCCAGCAGCTTGGTTATTAATGCGGGGACCTTCGGACACGAGCAGTACTTC.

V usage is TRBV20-1 and J usage is TRBJ1-2; unclear D gene. From germline, CDR1 is DFQATT and CDR2 SNEGSKA (reference sequence). The length of the CDR3 is 11 residues. V was cut by 8 bases and J by 8 bases, with 15 bases left in between. The CDR3 DNA reads TGCAGTATCAGGCCCTCAGGCGGCTACACCTTC. It yields the protein CSIRPSGGYTF.

In this sample, this clone turned up once. This chain uses TRBV19 with TRBJ2-3; 7 bases are shared with TRBD1. This CDR3 has 15 amino acids. Germline loops: CDR1 LNHDA, CDR2 SQIVND (reference sequence). Germline trimming cut 3 bases from V and 5 bases from J; bases unmatched to any gene: 8. This chain's CDR3 is CASSIRDRTIDTQYF. CDR3 DNA: TGTGCCAGTAGTATCCGGGACAGAACGATAGATACGCAGTATTTT.

This chain connects TRBV6-5 to TRBJ2-5, with D maybe TRBD2 (5 bases). Germline V gene data show CDR1 as MNHEY and CDR2 as SVGAGI. Trimming took off 6 bases at V and 9 bases at J, with 11 bases between the two ends. CDR3 length: 11 residues. The CDR3 loop is CASSSAEAQYF. CDR3 nucleotide sequence: TGTGCCAGCAGCTCAGCGGAGGCCCAGTACTTC.

The CDR3 bases are TGTGCCAGCAGTAGGGGACTAGCGGGCGTAGAGACCCAGTACTTC. It codes for CASSRGLAGVETQYF. The chain uses TRBV27 and TRBJ2-5; TRBD2 aligns across 12 bases. V lost 5 bases to trimming and J lost 4 bases; unmatched junction nucleotides: 5. The CDR3 contains 15 residues. Germline V gene lookup returns CDR1 MNHEY and CDR2 SMNVEV (reference sequence).

This clone is a singleton in its sample. The genes are TRBV30 and TRBJ1-1; D uncertain. V was shortened by 0 bases and J by 3 bases, with 5 bases between the two germline ends. This CDR3 contains 12 residues. Germline V CDR1 and CDR2: GTSNPN, SVGIG (reference sequence). The CDR3 is CAWSVTDTEAFF. CDR3 in DNA: TGTGCCTGGAGTGTAACCGACACTGAAGCTTTCTTT.

This clone was picked up a small number of times. The rearrangement uses TRBV9 and TRBJ2-7; D may match TRBD1 or TRBD2 (5 bases each). CDR3 length: 15 amino acids. V lost 0 bases, J lost 2 bases, and 12 bases lay in between. Germline assignment: CDR1 SGDLS and CDR2 YYNGEE. The CDR3 protein is CASSVAGTGTYEQYF. Here the CDR3 DNA reads TGTGCCAGCAGCGTAGCAGGGACCGGTACCTACGAGCAGTACTTC.

This rearrangement joins TRBV2 to TRBJ1-6; D gene ambiguous. This CDR3 spans 15 amino acids. V dropped 3 bases and J dropped 2 bases, with 8 bases sitting between them. Germline CDR1 is SNHLY and CDR2 is FYNNEI. Written as DNA, the CDR3 is TGTGCCAGCAGTGAGGAGGAGACCTATAATTCACCCCTCCACTTT. Translating it yields CASSEEETYNSPLHF.

A single count supports this clone. This chain uses TRBV28 with TRBJ2-1; D not certain. The CDR3 covers 17 residues. Germline V gives CDR1 MDHEN, CDR2 SYDVKM. V was cut by 2 bases and J by 3 bases, with 17 bases left in between. This CDR3 reads CASSLQVGPALYNEQFF. The CDR3 nucleotides are TGTGCCAGCAGTTTACAAGTCGGACCAGCCCTCTACAATGAGCAGTTCTTC.

This sequence joins TRBV6-6 and TRBJ2-5; 7 nucleotides match TRBD1. This CDR3 is built from 16 residues. Looked up from germline, CDR1 is MNHNY and CDR2 is SVGAGI (reference sequence). Losses at the gene ends were 3 bases for V and 1 base for J; bases not matched to a gene: 8. CDR3: CASSYRNRGGQETQYF. CDR3 DNA: TGTGCCAGCAGTTATCGGAACAGGGGTGGCCAAGAGACCCAGTACTTC.

The chain links TRBV14 to TRBJ1-1, with unresolved D. V gave up 4 bases and J gave up 3 bases, with 12 bases separating them. The germline CDR1 and CDR2 sequences are SGHDN and FVKESK. The CDR3 length is 14 residues. The CDR3 region is CASSPVGRYTEAFF. The CDR3 nucleotides are TGTGCCAGCAGCCCCGTTGGTCGCTACACTGAAGCTTTCTTT.